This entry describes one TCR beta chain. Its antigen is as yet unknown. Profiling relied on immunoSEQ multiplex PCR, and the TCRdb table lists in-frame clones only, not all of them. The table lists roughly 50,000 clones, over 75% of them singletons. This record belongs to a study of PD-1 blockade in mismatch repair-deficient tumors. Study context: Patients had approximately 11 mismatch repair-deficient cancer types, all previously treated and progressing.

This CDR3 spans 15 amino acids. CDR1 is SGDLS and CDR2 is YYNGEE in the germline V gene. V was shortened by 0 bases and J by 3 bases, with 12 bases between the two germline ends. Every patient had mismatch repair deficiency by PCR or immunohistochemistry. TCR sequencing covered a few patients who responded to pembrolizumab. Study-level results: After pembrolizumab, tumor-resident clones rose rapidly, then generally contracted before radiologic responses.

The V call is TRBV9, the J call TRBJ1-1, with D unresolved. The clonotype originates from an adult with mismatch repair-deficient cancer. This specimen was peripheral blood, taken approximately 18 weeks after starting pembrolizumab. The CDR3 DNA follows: TGTGCCAGCAGCGTAGGAACCCCTTGGGACACTGAAGCTTTCTTT. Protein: CASSVGTPWDTEAFF.